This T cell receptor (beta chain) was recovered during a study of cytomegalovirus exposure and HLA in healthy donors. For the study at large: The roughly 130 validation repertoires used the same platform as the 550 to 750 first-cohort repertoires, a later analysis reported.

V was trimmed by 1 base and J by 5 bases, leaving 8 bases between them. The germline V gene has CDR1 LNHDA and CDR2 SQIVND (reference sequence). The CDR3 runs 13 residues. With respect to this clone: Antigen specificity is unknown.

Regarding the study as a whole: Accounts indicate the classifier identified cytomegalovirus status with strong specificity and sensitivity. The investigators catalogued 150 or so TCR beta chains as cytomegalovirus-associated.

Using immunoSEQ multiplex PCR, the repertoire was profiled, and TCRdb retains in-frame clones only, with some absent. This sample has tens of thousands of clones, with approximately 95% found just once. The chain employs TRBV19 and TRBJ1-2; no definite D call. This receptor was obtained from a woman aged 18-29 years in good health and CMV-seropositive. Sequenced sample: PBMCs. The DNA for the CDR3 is TGTGCCAGTAGTATAGGGAGATCTTATGGCTACACCTTC. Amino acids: CASSIGRSYGYTF. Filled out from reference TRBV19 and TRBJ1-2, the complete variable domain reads DGGITQSPKYLFRKEGQNVTLSCEQNLNHDAMYWYRQDPGQGLRLIYYSQIVNDFQKGDIAEGYSVSREKKESFPLTVTSAQKNPTAFYLCASSIGRSYGYTFGSGTRLTVV.